The TCR beta chain described here comes from a study of T cells in Graves' hyperthyroidism and ophthalmopathy. RNA transcripts served as the template for amplifying TCR beta CDR3 regions. The TCR CDR3 first-round RT-PCR relied on the HTBI primer set. Each CDR3 protein gets one entry after TCRdb re-called the multiplex PCR reads with MiXCR. The sample holds around 600,000 distinct CDR3 sequences, around 13% seen once. This clonotype showed up just a few times. Its antigen is not known. The CDR3 loop spans 18 amino acids. Those patients with uncontrolled infection, other autoimmune disease, pregnancy or lactation were excluded. Notes on the study in general: Median prediction lead before ophthalmopathy onset was around 6.9 months with the model. Most expanded thyroid clonotypes above 0.001 also appeared in blood.

The chain carries TRBV3-2 and TRBJ2-1; the listed D gene, TRBD2, was not tested against the DNA. TRBV3-2 is reported as a pseudogene. Sequenced sample: blood. The source is a woman aged 50 to 65 with Graves' ophthalmopathy. CDR3: CASSQIAGGLPSGDEQFF. The CDR3 DNA sequence: TGTGCCAGCAGCCAAATAGCGGGAGGTCTACCATCGGGCGATGAGCAGTTCTTC.